What follows is one T cell receptor (beta chain) and its context. The target antigen is unknown. These data belong to a study of CXCR3-negative and CXCR3-positive naive CD8 T cells. Study in general: Across all libraries, TRB reads numbered about 135 million, with about 1.5 +/- 0.3 million in each library.

CDR3 length equals 16 residues. Germline CDR1 is MNHEY and CDR2 is SVGEGT. Overall study results and limits: Similar TRBV-TRBJ usage characterized naive CXCR3-negative and CXCR3-positive cells; memory cells differed. Researchers report that CXCR3-positive naive cells carry more hydrophobic TRB CDR3s than CXCR3-negative naive cells. Naive subsets expressed similar surface CD5; TRB CDR3 features served to infer TCR strength.

The TRB cDNA libraries were prepared by 5' RACE with UMI labels. TCRdb re-called the 5' RACE reads and catalogs CDR3 proteins one per entry, DNA excluded. In all, the sample yields about 130,000 distinct CDR3 sequences. The chain joins TRBV6-2 or TRBV6-3 to TRBJ2-5; absent DNA, TCRdb's TRBD2 call cannot be checked. The TCR comes from a human donor in good health. Some clones in this sample may be carry-over from other donors' samples. The sample was naive CXCR3+ CD8+ T cells from blood. The subset was: CD45RO-CCR7+CD27+CD95- naive CD8+ T cells expressing CXCR3 (TNR3+). Here the CDR3 reads CASSYLAAAGQETQYF.